This is a list of T cell receptor beta chains from one sample in a study of blood T cell repertoires in COVID-19. The data were produced by immunoSEQ multiplex PCR, yet TCRdb's version contains in-frame clones alone and is incomplete. The table includes roughly 80,000 clones, 90% detected once. Sequencing input: peripheral blood. These receptors were obtained from a woman aged 80 or older with active or convalescent COVID-19. The CDR3 runs from the conserved cysteine through the conserved F or W.

J gene	V gene	CDR3 protein
TRBJ1-1	TRBV9	CASSVARVGNTEAFF
TRBJ2-7	TRBV5-4	CASSLGSGEQYF
TRBJ2-6	TRBV6-6	CASSPGNSISGANVLTF
TRBJ2-7	TRBV7-8	CASSYDGREQYF
TRBJ2-7	TRBV6-2/TRBV6-3	CASSDATGTAYEQYF
TRBJ2-5	TRBV6-2/TRBV6-3	CASSYSTRLAGVQETQYF
TRBJ1-1	TRBV4-3	CASSQAQGLNTEAFF
TRBJ2-7	TRBV18	CASSSDTYEQYF
TRBJ2-7	TRBV6-6	CASSVGTAYEQYF
TRBJ2-7	TRBV7-9	CASSLGGEAEQYF
TRBJ2-2	TRBV4-2	CASSQAPGSTGELFF
TRBJ2-7	TRBV6-5	CASSFDRAGYEQYF
TRBJ1-6	TRBV6-5	CASSYSNRENSPLHF
TRBJ2-7	TRBV19	CASSIGTGGDEQYF
TRBJ2-1	TRBV7-3	CASSFAGSSYNEQFF
TRBJ2-7	TRBV7-2	CASSSTGGSYEQYF
TRBJ1-1	TRBV7-2	CASSSGSMNTEAFF
TRBJ1-2	TRBV21-1	CASSKDSPGDYGYTF
TRBJ1-2	TRBV7-2	CASSRRGQEYGYTF
TRBJ1-1	TRBV19	CASSSRQVVTEAFF
TRBJ2-7	TRBV30	CAWRDTGGSYEQYF
TRBJ2-2	TRBV19	CASKRNTNTGELFF
TRBJ2-7	TRBV3-1/TRBV3-2	CASSQDPQVKQYF
TRBJ2-3	TRBV6-2/TRBV6-3	CASSLRTSGGLDTQYF
TRBJ2-5	TRBV7-3	CASSVAGTGGETQYF
TRBJ1-4	TRBV28	CASKRGPNEKLFF
TRBJ2-7	TRBV11-2	CASSPFRRGWQYF
TRBJ2-1	TRBV7-2	CASSGTSGGPSGSYNEQFF
TRBJ1-2	TRBV19	CASNQGIYGYTF
TRBJ1-1	TRBV27	CASSPRQRVNTEAFF
TRBJ1-4	TRBV3-1/TRBV3-2	CASSRGQTNEKLFF